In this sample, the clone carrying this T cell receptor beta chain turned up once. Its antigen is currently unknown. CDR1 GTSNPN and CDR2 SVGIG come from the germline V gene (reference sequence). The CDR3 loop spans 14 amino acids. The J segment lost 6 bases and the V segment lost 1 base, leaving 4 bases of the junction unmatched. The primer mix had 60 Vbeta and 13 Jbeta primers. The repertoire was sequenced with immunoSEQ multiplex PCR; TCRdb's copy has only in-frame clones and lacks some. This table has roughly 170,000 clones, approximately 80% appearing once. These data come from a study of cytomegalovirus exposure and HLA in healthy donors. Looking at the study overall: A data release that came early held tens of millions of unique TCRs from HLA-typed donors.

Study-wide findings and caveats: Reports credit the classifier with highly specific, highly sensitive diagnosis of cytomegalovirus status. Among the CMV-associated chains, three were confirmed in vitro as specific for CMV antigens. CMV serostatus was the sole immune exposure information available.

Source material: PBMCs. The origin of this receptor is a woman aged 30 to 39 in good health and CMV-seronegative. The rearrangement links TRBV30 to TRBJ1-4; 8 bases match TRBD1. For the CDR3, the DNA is TGTGCCTGGAGTGGACAGGGGCGTTATGAAAAACTGTTTTTT. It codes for CAWSGQGRYEKLFF.